These 23 T cell receptor beta chains share one sample of origin, sequenced in a study of T cell responses to AZD1222 COVID-19 vaccine. Profiling relied on immunoSEQ multiplex PCR, and the TCRdb table lists in-frame clones only, not all of them. In the table there are approximately 73,000 clones, around four fifths of which are singletons. Material: peripheral blood, obtained on day 0 of AZD1222 vaccination. These receptors all come from an adult in good health.

To note about this clone: The sample carries other DNA sequences with the same CDR3. This sequence joins TRBV18 and TRBJ1-5, with TRBD1 matching over 8 bases. Germline CDR1 is KGHSH and CDR2 is LQKENI. Unmatched junction bases numbered 3, after V lost 3 bases and J lost 5 bases. The CDR3 totals 14 residues. The CDR3 DNA sequence: TGTGCCAGCTCACCCCAGGGGGCGGATCAGCCCCAGCATTTT. Protein sequence: CASSPQGADQPQHF.

This clone showed up just once. The chain uses TRBV3-1 (or the pseudogene TRBV3-2) and TRBJ2-3; TRBD1 matches at 8 bases. Germline CDR1 is LGHDT and CDR2 is YNNKEL (reference sequence). V shed 1 base, J shed 2 bases, and the junction held 8 bases outside the gene matches. The CDR3 is 17 residues long. The CDR3 here is CASSQGFRTGNTDTQYF. For the CDR3, the DNA is TGTGCCAGCAGCCAAGGTTTCCGGACAGGGAACACAGATACGCAGTATTTT.

This chain connects TRBV10-3 to TRBJ1-6; D ambiguous. V lost 10 bases to trimming and J lost 5 bases, with 12 bases between them. The germline V gene has CDR1 ENHRY and CDR2 SYGVKD. This CDR3 is built from 13 residues. The DNA for the CDR3 is TGTGCCACACTTCCAGAGAATAATTCACCCCTCCACTTT. Its translation: CATLPENNSPLHF.

In regard to this clone: One end of the junction does not line up with germline, which may come from a read error. Different DNA sequences within this sample yield the same CDR3. CDR3 coding DNA: TGTGCCACCAGCCGGGGGACCGTCTCTGGAAACACTATATATTTT. Its protein is CATSRGTVSGNTIYF. The chain is built from TRBV15 and TRBJ1-3, with D maybe TRBD1 (5 bases). The CDR3 length is 15 residues. The V gene's germline CDR1 is LNHNV and CDR2 YYDKDF (reference sequence).

The rearrangement links TRBV7-2 to TRBJ2-3; maybe TRBD2 (5 bases). The CDR3 runs to 16 residues. Trimming removed 1 base from V and 0 bases from J, with 11 bases in between. Looked up from germline, CDR1 is SGHTA and CDR2 is FQGNSA. The CDR3 is CASSLGPRTSTDTQYF. In DNA form, the CDR3 reads TGTGCCAGCAGCTTAGGTCCCCGGACTAGCACAGATACGCAGTATTTT.

V gene TRBV24-1 combines with J gene TRBJ2-3; 8 bases are a match to TRBD2. Per the germline V gene, CDR1 is KGHDR and CDR2 is SFDVKD. The CDR3 sequence is 17 residues long. After removal of 2 bases from V and 1 base from J, the junction contained 7 bases not matched to a gene. The CDR3 loop reads CATSDSILAAGTDTQYF. CDR3 bases: TGTGCCACCAGTGATTCCATACTAGCGGCCGGCACAGATACGCAGTATTTT.

This clone appeared once. V usage is TRBV6-5 and J usage is TRBJ2-7; no firm D call. Germline lookup yields CDR1 MNHEY and CDR2 SVGAGI. The CDR3 sequence is 11 residues long. Trimming took off 9 bases at V and 2 bases at J, with 8 bases between the two ends. The CDR3: CASAVPYEQYF. The CDR3 DNA is TGTGCCAGTGCCGTTCCCTACGAGCAGTACTTC.

The chain is built from TRBV9 and TRBJ2-1; 9 nucleotides agree with TRBD2. Germline V lookup: CDR1 SGDLS, CDR2 YYNGEE. The CDR3 totals 15 residues. V was pared by 2 bases and J by 5 bases, with 5 bases of the junction left unmatched. CDR3 bases: TGTGCCAGCAGCGTTCGGACTAGCGCTGACAATGAGCAGTTCTTC. This codes for CASSVRTSADNEQFF.

The chain recombines TRBV1 with TRBJ2-3; TRBD2 was called by the table and not checked on the DNA. TRBV1 is deemed a pseudogene. This CDR3 is built from 16 residues. Here the CDR3 DNA reads TGCACCAGCAGCCTAACTAGCGGGAGGCCCACAGATACGCAGTATTTT. Amino acids: CTSSLTSGRPTDTQYF.

The chain uses TRBV21-1 and TRBJ2-1; TRBD2 was called by the table and not checked on the DNA. TRBV21-1 is described as a pseudogene. CDR3 length equals 17 residues. CDR3 DNA sequence: TGTGCCAGCAGCAAAAAAATGCAGCGGGAGGGCCTCAATGAGCAGTTCTTC. Translated, it gives CASSKKMQREGLNEQFF.

The CDR3 region is CASSYLARDQDGYTF. Here the CDR3 DNA reads TGTGCCAGCAGTTACCTCGCCAGGGATCAGGATGGCTACACCTTC. The V gene is TRBV6-2 or TRBV6-3, the J gene TRBJ1-2; perhaps TRBD1 as D (5 bases). This CDR3 is 15 amino acids long. CDR1 MNHEY and CDR2 SVGEGT come from the germline V gene. The germline V and J ends were trimmed by 2 bases and 6 bases, with 16 bases remaining between them.

The chain joins TRBV19 to TRBJ1-5; D is perhaps TRBD1 (5 bases). CDR3 length: 16 amino acids. The V end was cut by 1 base, the J end by 1 base, with 11 bases between. CDR1 and CDR2 from the germline V gene are LNHDA and SQIVND (reference sequence). CDR3 residues: CASSIVEGPSNQPQHF. In nucleotides, the CDR3 is TGTGCCAGTAGTATAGTGGAGGGACCAAGCAATCAGCCCCAGCATTTT.

The genes are TRBV7-9 and TRBJ1-1, with D perhaps matching TRBD1 (5 bases). The germline V and J ends were trimmed by 1 base and 1 base, with 10 bases remaining between them. The CDR3 runs to 15 residues. Germline V gene data show CDR1 as SEHNR and CDR2 as FQNEAQ (reference sequence). Here the CDR3 reads CASSLVFTGNTEAFF. CDR3 sequence (DNA): TGTGCCAGCAGCTTAGTGTTCACAGGGAACACTGAAGCTTTCTTT.

The chain employs TRBV6-5 and TRBJ1-3, with 8 bases aligning to TRBD1. Per the germline V gene, CDR1 is MNHEY and CDR2 is SVGAGI. This CDR3 region has 14 residues. Unmatched junction bases numbered 3, after V lost 6 bases and J lost 2 bases. This CDR3 reads CASSRTGTGNTIYF. CDR3 in DNA: TGTGCCAGCAGCCGGACAGGGACTGGAAACACCATATATTTT.

The chain recombines TRBV11-2 with TRBJ1-6, with TRBD1 identical over 11 bases. This CDR3 comprises 14 residues. Germline V CDR1 and CDR2: SGHAT, FQNNGV. The ends lost 6 bases at V and 9 bases at J; junction bases unmatched: 4. In DNA, the CDR3 is TGTGCCAGCAGTTTCGGGACAGGGGGTTCACCCCTCCACTTT. Translated: CASSFGTGGSPLHF.

The chain has TRBV18 and TRBJ2-2; possibly TRBD2 for D (6 bases). V was trimmed by 5 bases and J by 1 base, leaving 11 bases between them. This CDR3 has 15 residues. Looked up from germline, CDR1 is KGHSH and CDR2 is LQKENI. CDR3 amino acids: CASSSGTGNTGELFF. The CDR3 nucleotides are TGTGCCAGCTCATCCGGGACTGGGAACACCGGGGAGCTGTTTTTT.

The rearrangement joins TRBV9 to TRBJ2-2; the match to TRBD2 covers 11 bases. The CDR3 is made up of 16 amino acids. With V trimmed by 4 bases and J by 7 bases, 9 bases remained unmatched. CDR1 and CDR2 (germline): SGDLS, YYNGEE. The CDR3 sequence: CASSPRLAGGLGELFF. The CDR3 nucleotides are TGTGCCAGCAGCCCCCGCCTAGCGGGAGGCCTCGGGGAGCTGTTTTTT.

Written as DNA, the CDR3 is TGTGCCAGCAGCTTATACGTCAGCTCTGGAAACACCATATATTTT. Translating it yields CASSLYVSSGNTIYF. The chain employs TRBV7-2 and TRBJ1-3; no definite D call. The CDR3 loop spans 15 amino acids. Germline CDR1 reads SGHTA; CDR2 reads FQGNSA. Trimming stripped 2 bases from V and 0 bases from J, with 8 bases between.

This clone has just a few counts. The chain employs TRBV11-2 and TRBJ1-2, with D unclear. The CDR3 loop spans 14 amino acids. V shed 0 bases and J shed 0 bases, with 5 bases lying between them. CDR1 and CDR2 from the germline V gene are SGHAT and FQNNGV. The CDR3 region has the DNA TGTGCCAGCAGCTTAGACAGCCCTAACTATGGCTACACCTTC. As protein: CASSLDSPNYGYTF.

This clone appeared once. This CDR3 reads CASSFWGEGARDTQYF. The CDR3 DNA reads as TGTGCCAGCAGCTTTTGGGGGGAAGGGGCCCGGGATACGCAGTATTTT. The chain has TRBV7-2 and TRBJ2-3, with a possible D match to TRBD2 (6 bases). V shed 3 bases and J shed 6 bases, with 19 bases lying between them. Germline-derived CDR1 and CDR2 are SGHTA and FQGNSA. This CDR3 contains 16 residues.

J is TRBJ2-3 and V is TRBV9; TRBD2 matches at 10 bases. Trimming removed 3 bases from V and 8 bases from J; junction bases left unmatched: 15. Germline loops: CDR1 SGDLS, CDR2 YYNGEE. This CDR3 spans 17 amino acids. The CDR3 region is CASSESSTGTSVGTQYF. The CDR3 coding sequence is TGTGCCAGCAGCGAATCCTCGACCGGGACTAGCGTAGGTACGCAGTATTTT.

The chain employs TRBV6-2 or TRBV6-3 and TRBJ2-1, with 9 bases that match TRBD2. The CDR3 runs to 16 residues. Per germline, CDR1 MNHEY and CDR2 SVGEGT. V lost 1 base to trimming and J lost 2 bases; unmatched junction nucleotides: 3. CDR3 DNA: TGTGCCAGCAGTTACTTGGCGGGAGGGCCCTACAATGAGCAGTTCTTC. Its translation: CASSYLAGGPYNEQFF.

The chain is built from TRBV10-3 and TRBJ1-1; TRBD1 aligns across 7 bases. From germline, CDR1 is ENHRY and CDR2 SYGVKD. CDR3 length equals 15 residues. Trimming cost V 3 bases and J 1 base; bases outside gene matches: 5. Here the CDR3 DNA reads TGTGCCATCAGTGACAAACAGGGGTCGAACACTGAAGCTTTCTTT. Protein product: CAISDKQGSNTEAFF.